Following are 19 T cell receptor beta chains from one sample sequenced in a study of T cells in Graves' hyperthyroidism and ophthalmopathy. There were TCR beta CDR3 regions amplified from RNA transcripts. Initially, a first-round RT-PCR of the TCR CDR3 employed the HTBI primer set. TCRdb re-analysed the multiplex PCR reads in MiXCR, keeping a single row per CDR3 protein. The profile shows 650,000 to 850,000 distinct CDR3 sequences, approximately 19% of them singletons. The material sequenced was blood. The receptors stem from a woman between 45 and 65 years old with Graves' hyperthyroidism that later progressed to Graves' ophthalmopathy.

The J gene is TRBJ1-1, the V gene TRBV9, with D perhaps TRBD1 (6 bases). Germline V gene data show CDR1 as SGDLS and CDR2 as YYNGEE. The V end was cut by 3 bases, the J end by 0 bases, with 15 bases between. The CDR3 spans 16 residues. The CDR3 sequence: CASSEGGDLMNTEAFF. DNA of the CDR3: TGTGCCAGCAGCGAGGGGGGGGACCTAATGAACACTGAAGCTTTCTTT.

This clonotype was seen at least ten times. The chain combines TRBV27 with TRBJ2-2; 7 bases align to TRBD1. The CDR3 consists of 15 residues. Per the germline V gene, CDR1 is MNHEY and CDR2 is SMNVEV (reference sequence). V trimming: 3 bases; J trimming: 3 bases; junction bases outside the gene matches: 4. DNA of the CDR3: TGTGCCAGCAGTTTGAGACAGGGATACACCGGGGAGCTGTTTTTT. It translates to CASSLRQGYTGELFF.

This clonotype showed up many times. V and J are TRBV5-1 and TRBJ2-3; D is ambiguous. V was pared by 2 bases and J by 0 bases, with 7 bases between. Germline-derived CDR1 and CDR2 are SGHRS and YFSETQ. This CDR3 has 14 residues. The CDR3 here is CASSLLTSTDTQYF. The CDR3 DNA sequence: TGCGCCAGCAGCTTACTAACTAGCACAGATACGCAGTATTTT.

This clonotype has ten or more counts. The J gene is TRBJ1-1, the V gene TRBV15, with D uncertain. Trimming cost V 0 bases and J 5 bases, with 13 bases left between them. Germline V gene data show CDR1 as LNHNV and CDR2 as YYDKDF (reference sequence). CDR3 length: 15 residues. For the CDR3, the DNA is TGTGCCACCAGCAGAGATTACGAGGGTAAAACTGAAGCTTTCTTT. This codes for CATSRDYEGKTEAFF.

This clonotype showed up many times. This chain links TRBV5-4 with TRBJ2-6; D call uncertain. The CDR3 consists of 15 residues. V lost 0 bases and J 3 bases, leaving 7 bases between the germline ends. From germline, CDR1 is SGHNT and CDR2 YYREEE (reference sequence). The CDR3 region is CASSLERNGANVLTF. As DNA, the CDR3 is TGTGCCAGCAGCTTGGAAAGGAATGGGGCCAACGTCCTGACTTTC.

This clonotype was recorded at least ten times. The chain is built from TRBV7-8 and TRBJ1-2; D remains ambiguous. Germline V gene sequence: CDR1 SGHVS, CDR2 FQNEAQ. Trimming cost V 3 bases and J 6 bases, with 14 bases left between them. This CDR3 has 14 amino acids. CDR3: CASSLTMWEHGYTF. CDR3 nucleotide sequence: TGTGCCAGCAGCTTGACAATGTGGGAGCATGGCTACACCTTC.

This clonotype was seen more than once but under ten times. The DNA for the CDR3 is TGTGCCAGCAGTTACGGGGGGACGAGCTCACCCCTCCACTTT. It codes for CASSYGGTSSPLHF. The chain joins TRBV6-5 to TRBJ1-6; D perhaps matches TRBD1 (5 bases). Germline loops: CDR1 MNHEY, CDR2 SVGAGI. This CDR3 region has 14 residues. V shed 2 bases and J shed 10 bases, with 12 bases lying between them.

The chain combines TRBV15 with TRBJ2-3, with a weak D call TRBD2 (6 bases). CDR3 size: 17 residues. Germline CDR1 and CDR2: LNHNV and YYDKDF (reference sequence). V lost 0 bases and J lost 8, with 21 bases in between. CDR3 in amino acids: CATSRDNAGPAGGTQYF. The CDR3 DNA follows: TGTGCCACCAGCAGAGATAACGCGGGGCCGGCTGGTGGTACGCAGTATTTT.

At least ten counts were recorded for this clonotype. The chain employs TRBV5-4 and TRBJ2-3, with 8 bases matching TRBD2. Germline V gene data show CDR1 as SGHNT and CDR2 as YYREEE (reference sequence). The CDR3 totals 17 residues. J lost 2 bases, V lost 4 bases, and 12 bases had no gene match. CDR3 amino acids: CASSQGLSGGLTDTQYF. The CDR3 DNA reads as TGTGCCAGCAGCCAAGGACTAAGCGGGGGACTCACAGATACGCAGTATTTT.

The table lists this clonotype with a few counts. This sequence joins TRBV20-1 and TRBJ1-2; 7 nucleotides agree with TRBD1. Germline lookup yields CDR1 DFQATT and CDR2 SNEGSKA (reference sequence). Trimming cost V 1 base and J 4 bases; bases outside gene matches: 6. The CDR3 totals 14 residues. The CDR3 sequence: CSARVPGGRYGYTF. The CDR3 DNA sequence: TGCAGTGCTAGAGTCCCAGGGGGACGCTATGGCTACACCTTC.

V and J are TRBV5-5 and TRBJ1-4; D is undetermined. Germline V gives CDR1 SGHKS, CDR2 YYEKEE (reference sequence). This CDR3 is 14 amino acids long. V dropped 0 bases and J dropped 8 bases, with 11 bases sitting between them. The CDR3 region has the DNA TGTGCCAGCAGCTTGGATTGGTTTGACGAAAAACTGTTTTTT. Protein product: CASSLDWFDEKLFF.

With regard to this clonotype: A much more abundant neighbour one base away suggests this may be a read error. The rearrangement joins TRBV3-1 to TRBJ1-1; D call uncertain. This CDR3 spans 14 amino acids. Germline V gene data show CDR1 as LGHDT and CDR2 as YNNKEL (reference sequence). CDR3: CVSSPHVLNTEAFF. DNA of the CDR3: TGTGTCAGCAGCCCCCATGTTCTAAACACTGAAGCTTTCTTT.

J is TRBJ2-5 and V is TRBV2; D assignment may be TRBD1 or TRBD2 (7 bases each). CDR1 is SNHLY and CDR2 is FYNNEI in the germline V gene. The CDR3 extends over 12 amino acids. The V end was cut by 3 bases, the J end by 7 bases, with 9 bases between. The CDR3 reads CASSDRGGTQYF. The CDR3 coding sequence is TGTGCCAGCAGTGACAGGGGGGGGACCCAGTACTTC.

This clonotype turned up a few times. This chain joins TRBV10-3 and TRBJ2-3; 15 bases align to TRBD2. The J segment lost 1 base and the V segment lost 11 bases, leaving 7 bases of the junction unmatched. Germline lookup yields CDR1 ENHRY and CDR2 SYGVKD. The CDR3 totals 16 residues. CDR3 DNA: TGTGCCCTCGGACTAGCGGGGGGGGGGGGCACAGATACGCAGTATTTT. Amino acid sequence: CALGLAGGGGTDTQYF.

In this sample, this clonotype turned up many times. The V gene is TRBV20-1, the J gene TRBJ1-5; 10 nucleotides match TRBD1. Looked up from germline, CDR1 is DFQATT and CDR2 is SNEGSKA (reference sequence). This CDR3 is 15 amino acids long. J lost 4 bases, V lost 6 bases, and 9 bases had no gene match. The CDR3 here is CSAPRTGGINQPQHF. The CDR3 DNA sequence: TGCAGTGCCCCGCGGACAGGGGGGATTAATCAGCCCCAGCATTTT.

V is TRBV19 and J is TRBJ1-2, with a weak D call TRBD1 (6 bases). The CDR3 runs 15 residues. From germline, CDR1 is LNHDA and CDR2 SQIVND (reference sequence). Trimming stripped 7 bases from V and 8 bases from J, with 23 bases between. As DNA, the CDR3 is TGTGCCAGTACCAACCTGGACAGATTCGTTAGGGGCTACACCTTC. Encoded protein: CASTNLDRFVRGYTF.

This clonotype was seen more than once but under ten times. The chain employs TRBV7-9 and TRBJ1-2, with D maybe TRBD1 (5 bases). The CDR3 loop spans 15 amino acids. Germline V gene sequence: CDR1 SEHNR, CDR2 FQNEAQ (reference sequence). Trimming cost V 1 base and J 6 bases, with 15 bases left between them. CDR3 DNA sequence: TGTGCCAGCAGCTTAGATTATCTCAGGGTGGATGGCTACACCTTC. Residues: CASSLDYLRVDGYTF.

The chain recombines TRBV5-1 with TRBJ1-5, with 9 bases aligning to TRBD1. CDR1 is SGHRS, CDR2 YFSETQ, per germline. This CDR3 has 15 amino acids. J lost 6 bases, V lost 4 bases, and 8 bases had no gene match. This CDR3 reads CASSTGTGSAQPQHF. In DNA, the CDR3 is TGCGCCAGCAGCACCGGGACAGGGTCGGCTCAGCCCCAGCATTTT. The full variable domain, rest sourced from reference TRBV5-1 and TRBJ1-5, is KAGVTQTPRYLIKTRGQQVTLSCSPISGHRSVSWYQQTPGQGLQFLFEYFSETQRNKGNFPGRFSGRQFSNSRSEMNVSTLELGDSALYLCASSTGTGSAQPQHFGDGTRLSIL.

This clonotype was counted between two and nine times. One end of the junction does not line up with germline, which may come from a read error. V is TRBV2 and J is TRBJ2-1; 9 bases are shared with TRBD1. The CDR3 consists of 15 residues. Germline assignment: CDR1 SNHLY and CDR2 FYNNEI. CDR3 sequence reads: CASSEGDRVYNEQLF. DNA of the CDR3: TGTGCCAGCAGTGAGGGGGACAGGGTTTACAATGAGCAGCTCTTC.